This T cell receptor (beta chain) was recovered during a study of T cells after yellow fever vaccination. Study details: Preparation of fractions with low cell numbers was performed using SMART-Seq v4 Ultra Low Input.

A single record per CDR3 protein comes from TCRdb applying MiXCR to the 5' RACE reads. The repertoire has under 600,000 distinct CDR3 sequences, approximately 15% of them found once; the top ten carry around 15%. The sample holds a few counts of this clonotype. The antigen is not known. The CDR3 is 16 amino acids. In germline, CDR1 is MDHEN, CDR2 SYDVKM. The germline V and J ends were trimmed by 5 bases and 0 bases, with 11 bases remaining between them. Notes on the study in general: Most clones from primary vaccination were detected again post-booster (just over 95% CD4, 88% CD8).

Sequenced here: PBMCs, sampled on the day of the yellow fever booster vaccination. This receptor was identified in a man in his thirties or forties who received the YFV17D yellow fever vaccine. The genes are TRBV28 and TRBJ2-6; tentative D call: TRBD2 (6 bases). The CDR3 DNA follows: TGTGCCAGCAGTCAGGACGGGAGCTCTGGGGCCAACGTCCTGACTTTC. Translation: CASSQDGSSGANVLTF.